The rows below give T cell receptor beta chains drawn from one sample of a study of OX40 agonist ivuxolimab in advanced cancers. The table came from immunoSEQ multiplex PCR; TCRdb's copy has only in-frame clones and leaves some out. The table has tens of thousands of clones, 75% to 85% seen once. This specimen was CD4+ or CD8+ T cells sorted from blood, taken in a trial of the OX40 agonist ivuxolimab. The origin of the receptors is an adult with an advanced solid tumor such as melanoma, head and neck, liver or kidney cancer. The CDR3 runs from the conserved cysteine through the conserved F or W. The D gene is left open where the match is weak. Clone size is shown for a subset of rows, as once, few, many or a class of expanded clone.

J: TRBJ1-5
D: -
V: TRBV5-5
size: -
length: 16
DNA: TGTGCCAGCAGCTTATCGATAGGTGGGAGCAATCAGCCCCAGCATTTT
CDR3: CASSLSIGGSNQPQHF

J: TRBJ2-7
D: -
V: TRBV7-8
size: -
length: 15
DNA: TGTGCCAGCAGCCCTAGAAGACAGTCCGCCTACGAGCAGTACTTC
CDR3: CASSPRRQSAYEQYF

J: TRBJ2-5
D: -
V: TRBV19
size: few
length: 15
DNA: TGTGCCAGTAGCGTCCCGGGACTGGGACGGGAGACCCAGTACTTC
CDR3: CASSVPGLGRETQYF

J: TRBJ2-1
D: -
V: TRBV20-1
size: -
length: 10
DNA: TGCAGTGCTGGAAGTTATGAGCAGTTCTTC
CDR3: CSAGSYEQFF

J: TRBJ2-4
D: TRBD1
V: TRBV19
size: few
length: 16
DNA: TGTGCCAGTAGTTTACAGGGGGCCGAGGGAGGAAACATTCAGTACTTC
CDR3: CASSLQGAEGGNIQYF

J: TRBJ2-6
D: TRBD1
V: TRBV27
size: -
length: 18
DNA: TGTGCCAGCAGTTTACTGGGGACAGGGGGCTCAGGGGCCAACGTCCTGACTTTC
CDR3: CASSLLGTGGSGANVLTF

J: TRBJ1-1
D: -
V: TRBV18
size: few
length: 13
DNA: TGTGCCAGCTCACCGGGCCAGAACACTGAAGCTTTCTTT
CDR3: CASSPGQNTEAFF

J: TRBJ2-3
D: -
V: TRBV11-1
size: once
length: 12
DNA: TGTGCCAGCAGCTCCCCTTTGATGGCGCAGTATTTT
CDR3: CASSSPLMAQYF

J: TRBJ1-1
D: -
V: TRBV5-1
size: -
length: 14
DNA: TGCGCCAGCAGCTTAAGGAGGATGAACACTGAAGCTTTCTTT
CDR3: CASSLRRMNTEAFF

J: TRBJ1-5
D: -
V: TRBV7-2
size: -
length: 14
DNA: TGTGCCAGCAGCAACGGAACCTACATCAATCCCCAGCATTTT
CDR3: CASSNGTYINPQHF

J: TRBJ2-7
D: TRBD2
V: TRBV13
size: -
length: 18
DNA: TGTGCCAGCAGCTTAGGACTATTGGGACTAGCGGGATACTACGAGCAGTACTTC
CDR3: CASSLGLLGLAGYYEQYF

J: TRBJ2-3
D: TRBD2
V: TRBV27
size: -
length: 15
DNA: TGTGCCAGCCTCGAGCGGGGCAGGGGCACAGATACGCAGTATTTT
CDR3: CASLERGRGTDTQYF

J: TRBJ2-1
D: TRBD2
V: TRBV6-4
size: -
length: 15
DNA: TGTGCCAGCAGTCATCTAGCGGAATCCTACAATGAGCAGTTCTTC
CDR3: CASSHLAESYNEQFF

J: TRBJ2-1
D: TRBD1
V: TRBV19
size: -
length: 15
DNA: TGTGCCAGTAATTTGGGACAGGGGACCGGGAATGAGCAGTTCTTC
CDR3: CASNLGQGTGNEQFF

J: TRBJ2-1
D: TRBD1
V: TRBV5-5
size: -
length: 16
DNA: TGTGCCAGCAGCTATCCCGGCGACAGGGTGTTCGGTGAGCAGTTCTTC
CDR3: CASSYPGDRVFGEQFF

J: TRBJ2-3
D: -
V: TRBV16
size: -
length: 12
DNA: TGTGCCAGCAGCCAATTGACGGATACGCAGTATTTT
CDR3: CASSQLTDTQYF

J: TRBJ1-1
D: -
V: TRBV30
size: -
length: 11
DNA: TGTGCCTGGATTAGGGGATCCGAAGCTTTCTTT
CDR3: CAWIRGSEAFF

J: TRBJ1-2
D: -
V: TRBV5-4
size: few
length: 13
DNA: TGTGCCAGCAGCCCGGACAATAACTATGGCTACACCTTC
CDR3: CASSPDNNYGYTF

J: TRBJ2-3
D: TRBD2
V: TRBV15
size: few
length: 19
DNA: TGTGCCACCAGCAGAGGGCGGGGACTAGCGGGGGAGAGCACAGATACGCAGTATTTT
CDR3: CATSRGRGLAGESTDTQYF

J: TRBJ1-5
D: -
V: TRBV6-1
size: -
length: 13
DNA: TGTGCCAGCAGTACAGGGCGTAATCAGCCCCAGCATTTT
CDR3: CASSTGRNQPQHF

J: TRBJ2-7
D: TRBD2
V: TRBV7-2
size: -
length: 14
DNA: TGTGCCAGCAGCTCTACGACTAGCGGCTACGAGCAGTACTTC
CDR3: CASSSTTSGYEQYF

J: TRBJ2-1
D: TRBD2
V: TRBV27
size: -
length: 16
DNA: TGTGCCAGCAGTCGTCTCGACGCGGGGGGTCGAAATGAGCAGTTCTTC
CDR3: CASSRLDAGGRNEQFF

J: TRBJ2-7
D: -
V: TRBV6-1
size: few
length: 11
DNA: TGTGCCAGCAGTTGGTCCTACGAGCAGTACTTC
CDR3: CASSWSYEQYF

J: TRBJ2-7
D: TRBD1
V: TRBV14
size: -
length: 16
DNA: TGTGCCAGCAGCCAATGGGGCACAGGGGGCTCCTACGAGCAGTACTTC
CDR3: CASSQWGTGGSYEQYF

J: TRBJ1-1
D: -
V: TRBV7-2
size: -
length: 15
DNA: TGTGCCAGCAGCTTAAGAGGGGGAATGAACACTGAAGCTTTCTTT
CDR3: CASSLRGGMNTEAFF

J: TRBJ1-5
D: -
V: TRBV28
size: -
length: 15
DNA: TGTGCCAGCAGTTTTCGAGATGGTGGCAATCAGCCCCAGCATTTT
CDR3: CASSFRDGGNQPQHF

J: TRBJ1-6
D: TRBD1
V: TRBV9
size: -
length: 16
DNA: TGTGCCAGCAGCGTAGGTGGAGGGGGCAACAATTCACCCCTCCACTTT
CDR3: CASSVGGGGNNSPLHF

J: TRBJ2-1
D: -
V: TRBV2
size: -
length: 13
DNA: TGTGCCAGCAGTAAGACAGCTTACAATGAGCAGTTCTTC
CDR3: CASSKTAYNEQFF

J: TRBJ2-7
D: -
V: TRBV6-1
size: -
length: 13
DNA: TGTGCCAGCAGGCGGGACAGAGCCTACGAGCAGTACTTC
CDR3: CASRRDRAYEQYF

J: TRBJ2-3
D: -
V: TRBV6-1
size: -
length: 15
DNA: TGTGCCAGCAGCAACTTCAGAGGGAGCACAGATACGCAGTATTTT
CDR3: CASSNFRGSTDTQYF

J: TRBJ2-3
D: TRBD2
V: TRBV9
size: once
length: 16
DNA: TGTGCCAGCAGCGCCTACGGACTAGCGAGTGGAGATACGCAGTATTTT
CDR3: CASSAYGLASGDTQYF

J: TRBJ2-2
D: -
V: TRBV7-3
size: -
length: 15
DNA: TGTGCCAGCAGCCTTGGGCTAGCTCACACCGGGGAGCTGTTTTTT
CDR3: CASSLGLAHTGELFF

J: TRBJ1-1
D: TRBD1
V: TRBV2
size: -
length: 12
DNA: TGTGCCAGCAGACTAGACAGGGCTGAAGCTTTCTTT
CDR3: CASRLDRAEAFF

J: TRBJ1-1
D: -
V: TRBV27
size: -
length: 13
DNA: TGTGCCAGCAGTCAACTCCCGAACACTGAAGCTTTCTTT
CDR3: CASSQLPNTEAFF

J: TRBJ2-3
D: -
V: TRBV18
size: few
length: 16
DNA: TGTGCCAGCTCACCCGTTAGCGTATCTAGCACAGATACGCAGTATTTT
CDR3: CASSPVSVSSTDTQYF

J: TRBJ1-5
D: TRBD1
V: TRBV28
size: -
length: 13
DNA: TGTGCCAGCAGAAGACAGGGGTCTCAGCCCCAGCATTTT
CDR3: CASRRQGSQPQHF

J: TRBJ2-7
D: TRBD1
V: TRBV5-4
size: -
length: 14
DNA: TGTGCCAGCAGCCGTACCGGGACAGAATACGAGCAGTACTTC
CDR3: CASSRTGTEYEQYF

J: TRBJ2-2
D: -
V: TRBV7-9
size: -
length: 13
DNA: TGTGCCAGCACCCAGGGGCGTACCGGGGAGCTGTTTTTT
CDR3: CASTQGRTGELFF

J: TRBJ2-1
D: TRBD1
V: TRBV5-1
size: -
length: 13
DNA: TGCGCCAGCAGAGGGACAGGGTACAATGAGCAGTTCTTC
CDR3: CASRGTGYNEQFF

J: TRBJ1-1
D: -
V: TRBV5-1
size: -
length: 14
DNA: TGCGCCAGCAGCTTGGTGGGAGACGGAACTGAAGCTTTCTTT
CDR3: CASSLVGDGTEAFF

J: TRBJ2-2
D: -
V: TRBV19
size: -
length: 13
DNA: TGTGCCAGTAGTATTTACACAACCGGGGAGCTGTTTTTT
CDR3: CASSIYTTGELFF

J: TRBJ2-1
D: TRBD2
V: TRBV11-1
size: -
length: 17
DNA: TGTGCCAGCAGCTCTCCAAGACGGGGGGGCTCCTACAATGAGCAGTTCTTC
CDR3: CASSSPRRGGSYNEQFF

J: TRBJ2-3
D: TRBD2
V: TRBV11-2
size: few
length: 16
DNA: TGTGCCAGCAGCTTATTAGCGGACGGGGGGACAGATACGCAGTATTTT
CDR3: CASSLLADGGTDTQYF

J: TRBJ2-3
D: -
V: TRBV7-3
size: -
length: 14
DNA: TGTGCCAGCAGTCTCACGTTGGGCACAGATACGCAGTATTTT
CDR3: CASSLTLGTDTQYF

J: TRBJ1-4
D: -
V: TRBV27
size: -
length: 13
DNA: TGTGCCAGCAGTTTCCGGGGTGGTGAAAAACTGTTTTTT
CDR3: CASSFRGGEKLFF

J: TRBJ2-1
D: TRBD1
V: TRBV28
size: -
length: 15
DNA: TGTGCCAGCACACCCCGGACAGGGGGCCACAATGAGCAGTTCTTC
CDR3: CASTPRTGGHNEQFF

J: TRBJ2-1
D: TRBD1
V: TRBV7-3
size: -
length: 16
DNA: TGTGCCAGCAGCCCTTCTGGAGGACAGGGACGCAATGAGCAGTTCTTC
CDR3: CASSPSGGQGRNEQFF

J: TRBJ1-1
D: -
V: TRBV28
size: -
length: 16
DNA: TGTGCCAGCAGTTTAATTTTTTCGCGGTCGGGGGCTGAAGCTTTCTTT
CDR3: CASSLIFSRSGAEAFF

J: TRBJ1-3
D: -
V: TRBV4-1
size: -
length: 17
DNA: TGCGCCAGCAGCCAAGACTGGGTACCGAGCTCTGGAAACACCATATATTTT
CDR3: CASSQDWVPSSGNTIYF

J: TRBJ2-5
D: -
V: TRBV5-1
size: -
length: 14
DNA: TGCGCCAGCAGCTGGGGGGCAGGACAAGAGACCCAGTACTTC
CDR3: CASSWGAGQETQYF

J: TRBJ1-3
D: -
V: TRBV6-1
size: -
length: 14
DNA: TGTGCCAGCAGTGAAGGACGGGTACGAGACACCATATATTTT
CDR3: CASSEGRVRDTIYF